The clone carrying this T cell receptor beta chain was found a few times. Its specificity is unknown. This specimen belongs to a study of blood T cells in healthy people across ages. Study-wide results and caveats: Not knowing donor CMV status may have confounded expanded clonotype changes.

Isolation of PBMCs gave at least 6.5 million cells per sample. The authors ran a second PCR of roughly 6 to 12 cycles using a sample-barcoded 5' primer and a J-beta primer mix. Template switching added a 12-random-nucleotide identifier to every cDNA molecule. A single record per CDR3 protein comes from TCRdb applying MiXCR to the 5' RACE reads. The data show about 590,000 distinct CDR3 sequences, with 25% to 30% seen just once and more than 15% held by the top ten. Sequencing was performed on blood. The TCR sequence derives from a woman of 80 years or more in good health.

DNA of the CDR3: TGTGCCAGCAGCCAAGACGGGTTTGTGGATACGCAGTATTTT. It yields the protein CASSQDGFVDTQYF. The chain combines TRBV11-3 with TRBJ2-3; no clear D. CDR1 and CDR2 (germline): SGHNT, YENEEA. The CDR3 is 14 amino acids. V lost 5 bases, J lost 6 bases, and 15 bases lay in between. Drawing the rest from reference TRBV11-3 and TRBJ2-3, the complete variable domain is EAGVVQSPRYKIIEKKQPVAFWCNPISGHNTLYWYLQNLGQGPELLIRYENEEAVDDSQLPKDRFSAERLKGVDSTLKIQPAELGDSAVYLCASSQDGFVDTQYFGPGTRLTVL.